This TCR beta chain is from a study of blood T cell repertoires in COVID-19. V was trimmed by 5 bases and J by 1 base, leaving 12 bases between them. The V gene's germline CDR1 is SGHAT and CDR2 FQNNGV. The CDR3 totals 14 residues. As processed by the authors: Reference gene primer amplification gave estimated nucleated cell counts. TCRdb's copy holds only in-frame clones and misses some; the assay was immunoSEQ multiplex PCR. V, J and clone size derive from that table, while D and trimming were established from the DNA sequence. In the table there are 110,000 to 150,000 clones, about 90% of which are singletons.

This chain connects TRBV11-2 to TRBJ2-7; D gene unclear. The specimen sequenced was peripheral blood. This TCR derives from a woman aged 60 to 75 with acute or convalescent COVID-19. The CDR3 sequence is CASSPPAGSYEQYF. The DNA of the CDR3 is TGTGCCAGCAGCCCCCCCGCAGGATCCTACGAGCAGTACTTC.